This paragraph reports one T cell receptor (beta chain). It has no known antigen specificity. Base qualities were left out, and no much larger clone turns up one base away. The donors were healthy, HIV-negative adults who had no recently reported acute infections or vaccinations. Every donor was a Caucasian adult living in Nashville, Tennessee, USA. CD4+ T cells were enriched through magnetic negative selection, after which naive cells were positively selected on CD45RA and the remaining negative fraction served as the memory subset. After blood collection by leukapheresis, PBMCs were isolated using Ficoll-Histopaque density gradient centrifugation and then cryopreserved in the vapor phase of liquid nitrogen. Analytical flow cytometry was used to check the purity and quantity of each magnetically sorted T cell population. Genomic DNA was isolated from every sorted fraction and measured by UV absorbance on a Nanodrop 2000c.

Reading the germline V gene (reference sequence) gives CDR1 GTSNPN and CDR2 SVGIG. Cut back by 1 base and 4 bases, the V and J ends lie 7 bases apart. CDR3 length: 13 amino acids, cysteine to phenylalanine. Just the 39-base CDR3 DNA is kept, in frame starting at base 1. The entry originates in a study of shared clonotypes between healthy human individuals (dated by TCRdb to the early 2020s). About the full investigation: The cohort included three men and a couple of women between 18 and 49 years of age. To increase sequencing depth and limit assay-specific biases, different laboratories used diverse techniques to prepare libraries and sequence TCR repertoires. Leukapheresis yielded between about 0.9 and 9 billion PBMCs per donor. Per donor, three plates each were used for CD4 naive and CD4 memory, two for CD8 naive, and one for CD8 memory. The study deeply sequenced blood TCR repertoires of several healthy adults to estimate repertoire size and the extent of clonotype sharing between individuals.

Study-wide findings and limitations: Pairwise subsampling indicated that sequencing depth was expected to affect the degree of clonotype sharing among donors. Sampling was restricted to blood, and TCR repertoires in tissues likely differ from the TCR repertoires found in blood. Compared with non-shared clonotypes, clonotypes shared by all four sorted-subset donors had higher generation probabilities. Naive subsets generally had larger estimated clonotype richness than memory subsets did. The small number of donors limited the genetic and exposure-history diversity represented. Incomplete sequencing was indicated by rarefaction of sorted-subset datasets, despite the large sequencing depth. About 5% of naive CD4, around 3.6% of naive CD8, 2.3% of memory CD4, and approximately 0.39% of memory CD8 clonotypes were shared across four donors.

TCR CDR3 regions were amplified from genomic DNA by multiplex PCR using the deep immunoSEQ assay. Genomic DNA extracted from each cell subset was distributed evenly over all wells of several immunoSEQ 96-well plates, and each plate served as one replicate. For sorted subsets, about 200 ng genomic DNA, equal to about 30,000 T cell genomes, was loaded into each replicate PCR. Purified libraries were measured with a Qubit 3.0 fluorometer, size-checked on a Bioanalyzer 2100, and measured again with the KAPA Library Quantification kit. Every immunoSEQ 96-well plate was sequenced on a separate single-read 150-cycle Illumina NextSeq 550 flow cell. Per the source publication's procedure: Because the immunoSEQ output included only junctional sequences and no quality scores, the filtering could not be the same as the filtering used for full-length reads. Sequences were annotated with PyIR, a Python wrapper for IgBLAST v1.9, and V/J genes and CDR3 were assigned using IMGT germline references. Reads were filtered out if the reads had weak V/J assignments (E-value above 1e-6), no CDR3, stop codons, out-of-frame junctions, or ambiguous translated residues. V3J clonotypes were defined as sequences sharing an identical inferred V gene, J gene, and CDR3 amino acid sequence. Percentage overlap between repertoires was computed as shared unique clonotypes divided by the size of the smaller repertoire. RTK rarefaction, the Chao1 estimator, and Recon v2.1 estimates of unobserved clonotypes were used to assess repertoire richness. OLGA was used to compute generation probabilities for all TCRbeta clonotypes that the gDNA method yielded from several donors. TCRdb retrieved this table from immuneACCESS and kept in-frame rearrangements only. Not all clones are present; in checked studies, unresolved V genes account for under half, and no reason is known for the remainder. From that table come the V and J calls and clone size; the DNA was used to work out D and trimming. The sample table lists more than 2 million clones, 95% of them with a count of one. The ten largest account for roughly 0.13% of the sample.

The chain is encoded by TRBV30 joined to TRBJ1-4, with the D gene not clear enough to name. The sequence came from a young man in good health. Sequencing input: naive CD4+ T cells sorted from blood. The cell subset or site tag for this specimen amounts to: CD45RA+ positively selected. The CDR3 sequence is CAWSGRVNEKLFF. The DNA sequence is given as TGTGCCTGGAGTGGGCGGGTTAATGAAAAACTGTTTTTT.